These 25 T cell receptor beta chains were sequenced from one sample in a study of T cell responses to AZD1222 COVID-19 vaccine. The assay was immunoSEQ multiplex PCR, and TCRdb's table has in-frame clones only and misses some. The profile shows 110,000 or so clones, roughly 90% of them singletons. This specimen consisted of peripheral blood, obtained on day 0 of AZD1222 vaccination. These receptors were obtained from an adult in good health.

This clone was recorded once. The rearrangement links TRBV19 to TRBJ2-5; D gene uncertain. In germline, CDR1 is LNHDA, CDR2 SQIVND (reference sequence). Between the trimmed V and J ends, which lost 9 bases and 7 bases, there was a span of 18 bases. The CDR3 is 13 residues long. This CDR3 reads CASSGISLGTQYF. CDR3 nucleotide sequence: TGTGCCAGCTCTGGAATCAGCCTAGGGACCCAGTACTTC.

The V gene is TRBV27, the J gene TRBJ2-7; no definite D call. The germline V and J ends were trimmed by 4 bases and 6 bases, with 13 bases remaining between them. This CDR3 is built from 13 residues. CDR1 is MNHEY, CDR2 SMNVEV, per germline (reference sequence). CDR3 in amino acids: CASSSQELGEQYF. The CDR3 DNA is TGTGCCAGCAGTTCTCAGGAGCTCGGCGAGCAGTACTTC.

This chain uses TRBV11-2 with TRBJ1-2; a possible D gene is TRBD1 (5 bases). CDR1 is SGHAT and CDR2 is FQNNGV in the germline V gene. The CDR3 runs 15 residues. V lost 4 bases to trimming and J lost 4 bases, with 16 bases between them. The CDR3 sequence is CASSSYTIQGYGYTF. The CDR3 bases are TGTGCCAGCAGCTCCTACACCATCCAGGGCTATGGCTACACCTTC. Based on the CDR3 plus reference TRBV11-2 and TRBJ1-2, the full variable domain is EAGVAQSPRYKIIEKRQSVAFWCNPISGHATLYWYQQILGQGPKLLIQFQNNGVVDDSQLPKDRFSAERLKGVDSTLKIQPAKLEDSAVYLCASSSYTIQGYGYTFGSGTRLTVV.

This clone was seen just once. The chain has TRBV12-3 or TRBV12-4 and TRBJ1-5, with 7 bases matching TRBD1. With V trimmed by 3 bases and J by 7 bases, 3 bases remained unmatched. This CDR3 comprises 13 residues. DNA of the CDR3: TGTGCCAGCAGTTTGAGGGGGCTCCAGCCCCAGCATTTT. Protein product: CASSLRGLQPQHF.

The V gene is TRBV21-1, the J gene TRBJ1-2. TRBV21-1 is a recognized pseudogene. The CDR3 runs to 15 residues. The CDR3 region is CASSKEFPDLYGYTF. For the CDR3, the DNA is TGTGCCAGCAGCAAAGAGTTCCCGGACCTATATGGCTACACCTTC.

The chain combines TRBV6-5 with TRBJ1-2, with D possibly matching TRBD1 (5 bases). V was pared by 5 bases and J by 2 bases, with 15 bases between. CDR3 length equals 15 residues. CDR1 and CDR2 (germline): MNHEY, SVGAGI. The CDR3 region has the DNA TGTGCCAGCAGTCACGACAGATTCACAAACTATGGCTACACCTTC. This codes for CASSHDRFTNYGYTF.

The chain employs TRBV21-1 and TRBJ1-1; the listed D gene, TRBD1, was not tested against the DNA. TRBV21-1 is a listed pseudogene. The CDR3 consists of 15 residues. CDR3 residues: CASSKLGDMNTEAFF. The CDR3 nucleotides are TGTGCCAGCAGCAAACTCGGGGACATGAACACTGAAGCTTTCTTT.

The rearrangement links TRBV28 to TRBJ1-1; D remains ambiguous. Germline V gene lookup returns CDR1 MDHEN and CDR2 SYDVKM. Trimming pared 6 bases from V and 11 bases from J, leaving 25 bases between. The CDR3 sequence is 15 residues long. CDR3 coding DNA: TGTGCCAGCAGCCCTGCCAGTGACATAAAAAGGGAGGCTTTCTTT. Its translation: CASSPASDIKREAFF.

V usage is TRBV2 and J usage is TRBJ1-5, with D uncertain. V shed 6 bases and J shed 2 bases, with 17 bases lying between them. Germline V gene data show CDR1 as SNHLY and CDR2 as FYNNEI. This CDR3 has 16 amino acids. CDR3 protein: CASRPDTGFGNQPQHF. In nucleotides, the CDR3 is TGTGCCAGCAGACCCGACACGGGGTTCGGCAATCAGCCCCAGCATTTT.

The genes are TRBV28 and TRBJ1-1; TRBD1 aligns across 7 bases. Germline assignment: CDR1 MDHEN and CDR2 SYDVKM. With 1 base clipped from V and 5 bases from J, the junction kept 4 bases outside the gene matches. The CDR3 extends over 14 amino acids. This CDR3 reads CASSLSYRGTEAFF. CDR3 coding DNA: TGTGCCAGCAGTTTATCGTACAGGGGAACTGAAGCTTTCTTT.

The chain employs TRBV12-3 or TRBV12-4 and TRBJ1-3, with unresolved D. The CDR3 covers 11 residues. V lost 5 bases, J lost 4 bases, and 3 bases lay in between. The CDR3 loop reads CASSEGNTIYF. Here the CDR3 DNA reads TGTGCCAGCAGTGAGGGAAACACCATATATTTT.

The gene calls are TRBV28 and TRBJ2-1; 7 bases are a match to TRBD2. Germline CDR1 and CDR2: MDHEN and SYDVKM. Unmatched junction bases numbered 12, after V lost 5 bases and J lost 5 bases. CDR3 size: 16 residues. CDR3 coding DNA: TGTGCCAGCAGTCTAGCGGAACGTTCTGCCGACAATGAGCAGTTCTTC. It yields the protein CASSLAERSADNEQFF.

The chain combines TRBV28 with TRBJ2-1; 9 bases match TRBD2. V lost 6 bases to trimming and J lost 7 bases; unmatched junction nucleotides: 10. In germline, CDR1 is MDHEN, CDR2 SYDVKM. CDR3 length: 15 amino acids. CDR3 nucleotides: TGTGCCAGCAGCCCCGGGACTAGCAGGGGGAATGAGCAGTTCTTC. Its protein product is CASSPGTSRGNEQFF.

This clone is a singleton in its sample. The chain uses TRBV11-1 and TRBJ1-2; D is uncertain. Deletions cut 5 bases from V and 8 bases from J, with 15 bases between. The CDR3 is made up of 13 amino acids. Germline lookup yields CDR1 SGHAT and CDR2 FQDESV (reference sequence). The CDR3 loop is CASSPGNLEGYTF. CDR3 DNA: TGTGCCAGCAGCCCCGGGAACCTGGAGGGCTACACCTTC.

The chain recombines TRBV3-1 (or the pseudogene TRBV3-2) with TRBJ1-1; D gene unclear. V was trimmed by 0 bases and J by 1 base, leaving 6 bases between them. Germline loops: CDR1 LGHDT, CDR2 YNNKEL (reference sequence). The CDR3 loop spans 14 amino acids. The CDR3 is CASSQDLSNTEAFF. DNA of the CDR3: TGTGCCAGCAGCCAAGACTTATCGAACACTGAAGCTTTCTTT.

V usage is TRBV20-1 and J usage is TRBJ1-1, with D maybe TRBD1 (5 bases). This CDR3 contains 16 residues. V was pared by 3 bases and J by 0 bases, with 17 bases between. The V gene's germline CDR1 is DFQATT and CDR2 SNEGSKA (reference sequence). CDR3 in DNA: TGCAGTGCTAGTCAGGGAGGAGGGGTTTTGAACACTGAAGCTTTCTTT. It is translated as CSASQGGGVLNTEAFF.

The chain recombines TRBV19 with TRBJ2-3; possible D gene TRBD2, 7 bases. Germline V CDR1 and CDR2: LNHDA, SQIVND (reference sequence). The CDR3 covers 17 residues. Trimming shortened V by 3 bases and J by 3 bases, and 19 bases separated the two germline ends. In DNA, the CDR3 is TGTGCCAGTAGTATTTTGGATGGGGGGGCCGTAACAGATACGCAGTATTTT. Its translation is CASSILDGGAVTDTQYF. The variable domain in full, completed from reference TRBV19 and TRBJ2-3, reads DGGITQSPKYLFRKEGQNVTLSCEQNLNHDAMYWYRQDPGQGLRLIYYSQIVNDFQKGDIAEGYSVSREKKESFPLTVTSAQKNPTAFYLCASSILDGGAVTDTQYFGPGTRLTVL.

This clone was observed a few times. The CDR3, as DNA: TGTGCCAGCAGCCAGGCAGGTTTTGAGTTTCGGTGTCGGGGCTACACCTTC. Translated: CASSQAGFEFRCRGYTF. J is TRBJ1-2 and V is TRBV14; no firm D call. Per the germline V gene, CDR1 is SGHDN and CDR2 is FVKESK. Between the trimmed V and J ends, which lost 3 bases and 8 bases, there was a span of 25 bases. The CDR3 is 17 residues long.

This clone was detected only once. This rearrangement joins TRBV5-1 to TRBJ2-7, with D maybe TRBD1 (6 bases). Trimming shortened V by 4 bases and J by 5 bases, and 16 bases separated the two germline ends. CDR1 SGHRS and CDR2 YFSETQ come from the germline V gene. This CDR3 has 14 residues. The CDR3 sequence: CASSGTGHINEQYF. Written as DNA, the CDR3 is TGCGCCAGCAGCGGGACGGGACACATCAACGAGCAGTACTTC.

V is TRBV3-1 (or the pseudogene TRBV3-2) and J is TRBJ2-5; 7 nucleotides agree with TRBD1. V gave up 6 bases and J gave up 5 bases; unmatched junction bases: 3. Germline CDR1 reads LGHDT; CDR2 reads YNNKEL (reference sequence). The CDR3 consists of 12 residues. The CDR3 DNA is TGTGCCAGCAGGGACAGGTTTGAGACCCAGTACTTC. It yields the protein CASRDRFETQYF.

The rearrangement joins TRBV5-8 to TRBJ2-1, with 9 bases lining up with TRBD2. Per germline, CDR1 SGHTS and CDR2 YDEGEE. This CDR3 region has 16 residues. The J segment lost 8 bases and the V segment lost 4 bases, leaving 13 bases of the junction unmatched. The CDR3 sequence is CASSAPRAGGQDEQFF. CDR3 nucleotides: TGTGCCAGCAGCGCCCCTCGGGCGGGGGGGCAGGATGAGCAGTTCTTC.

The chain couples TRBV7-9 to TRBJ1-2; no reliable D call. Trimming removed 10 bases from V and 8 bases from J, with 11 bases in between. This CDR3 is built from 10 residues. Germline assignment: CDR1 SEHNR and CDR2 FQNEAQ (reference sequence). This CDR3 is CATGLGGYTF. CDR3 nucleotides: TGTGCCACGGGATTAGGGGGCTACACCTTC.

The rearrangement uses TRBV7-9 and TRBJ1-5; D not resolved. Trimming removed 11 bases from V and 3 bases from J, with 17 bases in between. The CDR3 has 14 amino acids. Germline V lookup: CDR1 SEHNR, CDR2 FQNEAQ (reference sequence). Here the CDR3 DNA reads TGTGCCGGGGAAGATGGGCAGGCCAATCAGCCCCAGCATTTT. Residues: CAGEDGQANQPQHF.

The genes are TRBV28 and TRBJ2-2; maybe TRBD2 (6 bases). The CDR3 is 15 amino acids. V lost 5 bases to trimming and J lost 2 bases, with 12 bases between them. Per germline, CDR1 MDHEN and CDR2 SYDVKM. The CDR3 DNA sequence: TGTGCCAGCAGTAGCCCGGGACTTAACACCGGGGAGCTGTTTTTT. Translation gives CASSSPGLNTGELFF.

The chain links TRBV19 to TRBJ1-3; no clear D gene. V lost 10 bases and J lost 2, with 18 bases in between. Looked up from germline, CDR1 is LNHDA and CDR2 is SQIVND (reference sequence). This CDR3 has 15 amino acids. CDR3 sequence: CATKSPGGAGNTIYF. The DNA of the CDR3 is TGTGCCACCAAATCCCCAGGCGGGGCTGGAAACACCATATATTTT.